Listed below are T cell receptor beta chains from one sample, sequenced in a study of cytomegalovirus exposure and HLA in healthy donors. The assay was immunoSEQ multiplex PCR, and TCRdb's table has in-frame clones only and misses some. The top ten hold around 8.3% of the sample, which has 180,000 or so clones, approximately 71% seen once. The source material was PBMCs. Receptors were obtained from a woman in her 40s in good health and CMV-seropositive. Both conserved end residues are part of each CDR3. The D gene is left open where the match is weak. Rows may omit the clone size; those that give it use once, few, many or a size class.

CDR3 DNA: TGTGCCAGCAGCTTAGCGCTCTCGAGCAATGAGCAGTTCTTC
CDR3 protein: CASSLALSSNEQFF
J gene: TRBJ2-1
D gene: NA
clone size: NA
V gene: TRBV7-9

CDR3 DNA: TGCGCCAGCAGCTTGGAAGGAGGCTTTTTCTCCTACGAGCAGTACTTC
CDR3 protein: CASSLEGGFFSYEQYF
J gene: TRBJ2-7
D gene: NA
clone size: NA
V gene: TRBV5-1

CDR3 DNA: TGTGCCAGCAGCAACCTAGCGGTGAACACCGGGGAGCTGTTTTTT
CDR3 protein: CASSNLAVNTGELFF
J gene: TRBJ2-2
D gene: TRBD2
clone size: NA
V gene: TRBV7-9

CDR3 DNA: TGCGCCAGCAGGGATGACAGCCGCTTCGAACCTTTCTTT
CDR3 protein: CASRDDSRFEPFF
J gene: TRBJ1-1
D gene: NA
clone size: NA
V gene: TRBV10-1

CDR3 DNA: TGTGCCAGTAGCACCCAGGGGGGAGCCTACGAGCAGTACTTC
CDR3 protein: CASSTQGGAYEQYF
J gene: TRBJ2-7
D gene: NA
clone size: NA
V gene: TRBV19

CDR3 DNA: TGTGCCAGCTCACCACGACAGGGGGTAGGGCACGAGCAGTACTTC
CDR3 protein: CASSPRQGVGHEQYF
J gene: TRBJ2-7
D gene: TRBD1
clone size: once
V gene: TRBV18

CDR3 DNA: TGTGCCAGCAGCACACGGGGCGGGGGAGGCACAGATACGCAGTATTTT
CDR3 protein: CASSTRGGGGTDTQYF
J gene: TRBJ2-3
D gene: TRBD2
clone size: NA
V gene: TRBV7-8

CDR3 DNA: TGTGCCAGCTCACCAGGGACTAGCGGGATCTCCTACGAGCAGTACTTC
CDR3 protein: CASSPGTSGISYEQYF
J gene: TRBJ2-7
D gene: TRBD2
clone size: NA
V gene: TRBV18

CDR3 DNA: TGTGCCAGCAGCTTAGGAGGGGGTTTGCGGAATGAGCAGTTCTTC
CDR3 protein: CASSLGGGLRNEQFF
J gene: TRBJ2-1
D gene: NA
clone size: few
V gene: TRBV13

CDR3 DNA: TGTGCCAGCAGTCGACCGGGACAGGGGCACGAGCAGTACTTC
CDR3 protein: CASSRPGQGHEQYF
J gene: TRBJ2-7
D gene: TRBD1
clone size: NA
V gene: TRBV6-5

CDR3 DNA: TGTGCCAGCAGCTTTAGGGTACAGGGCACGTTCACAGATACGCAGTATTTT
CDR3 protein: CASSFRVQGTFTDTQYF
J gene: TRBJ2-3
D gene: NA
clone size: NA
V gene: TRBV7-8

CDR3 DNA: TGTGCCAGTAGTGAAACGGGTGATAGCAATCAGCCCCAGCATTTT
CDR3 protein: CASSETGDSNQPQHF
J gene: TRBJ1-5
D gene: NA
clone size: NA
V gene: TRBV19

CDR3 DNA: TGTGCCAGCAGTGAAGGCGTCAGGGCTGGCTATGGCTACACCTTC
CDR3 protein: CASSEGVRAGYGYTF
J gene: TRBJ1-2
D gene: NA
clone size: NA
V gene: TRBV6-1

CDR3 DNA: TGCGCCAGCAGCACTAACAGGGAACTGCAAGCCACTGAAGCTTTCTTT
CDR3 protein: CASSTNRELQATEAFF
J gene: TRBJ1-1
D gene: NA
clone size: NA
V gene: TRBV5-1

CDR3 DNA: TGTGCCTGGAGCCAGGGTCAGGATCAGCCCCAGCATTTT
CDR3 protein: CAWSQGQDQPQHF
J gene: TRBJ1-5
D gene: NA
clone size: NA
V gene: TRBV30

CDR3 DNA: TGTGCCAGCAGCTTAGCGGGAGAGAACACTGAAGCTTTCTTT
CDR3 protein: CASSLAGENTEAFF
J gene: TRBJ1-1
D gene: NA
clone size: NA
V gene: TRBV7-2

CDR3 DNA: TGTGCCAGCAGTTTAGGGGGCGTCAACACCGGGGAGCTGTTTTTT
CDR3 protein: CASSLGGVNTGELFF
J gene: TRBJ2-2
D gene: NA
clone size: NA
V gene: TRBV28

CDR3 DNA: TGTGCCAGCAGCCAAGCTAGCGGGAATCGGGCAGATACGCAGTATTTT
CDR3 protein: CASSQASGNRADTQYF
J gene: TRBJ2-3
D gene: TRBD2
clone size: NA
V gene: TRBV14

CDR3 DNA: TGTGCCAGCTCACCACAAGCGGGCCCGGGACTCACAGATACGCAGTATTTT
CDR3 protein: CASSPQAGPGLTDTQYF
J gene: TRBJ2-3
D gene: NA
clone size: once
V gene: TRBV18

CDR3 DNA: TGTGCCAGCAGCTTAGTGGTCCGGGCTGGGGCCAACGTCCTGACTTTC
CDR3 protein: CASSLVVRAGANVLTF
J gene: TRBJ2-6
D gene: NA
clone size: NA
V gene: TRBV7-8

CDR3 DNA: TGTGCCACCCGACTGATTGCCAGACAGGGGTCCTACGAGCAGTACTTC
CDR3 protein: CATRLIARQGSYEQYF
J gene: TRBJ2-7
D gene: TRBD1
clone size: once
V gene: TRBV27

CDR3 DNA: TGTGCCATCAGTGAGTCGGGGAATAGCGGGAGAGGTGAGGAAGATACGCAGTATTTT
CDR3 protein: CAISESGNSGRGEEDTQYF
J gene: TRBJ2-3
D gene: TRBD2
clone size: NA
V gene: TRBV10-3

CDR3 DNA: TGTGCCAGCAGTGATTGGGCAGCCCATTTGTCTGGGGAGCTGTTTTTT
CDR3 protein: CASSDWAAHLSGELFF
J gene: TRBJ2-2
D gene: NA
clone size: few
V gene: TRBV6-1

CDR3 DNA: TGTGCCACTGCTCCAGGGACATCCTACGAGCAGTACTTC
CDR3 protein: CATAPGTSYEQYF
J gene: TRBJ2-7
D gene: NA
clone size: once
V gene: TRBV28

CDR3 DNA: TGTGCCAGCAGCTTCTCGACAGGGGCTATGAACACTGAAGCTTTCTTT
CDR3 protein: CASSFSTGAMNTEAFF
J gene: TRBJ1-1
D gene: TRBD1
clone size: NA
V gene: TRBV11-2

CDR3 DNA: TGTGCCAGCAGCTTAGGACAGAATACCTACGAGCAGTACTTC
CDR3 protein: CASSLGQNTYEQYF
J gene: TRBJ2-7
D gene: NA
clone size: NA
V gene: TRBV7-6

CDR3 DNA: TGCGCCAGTCTCGGAGACTCTGGAAACACCATATATTTT
CDR3 protein: CASLGDSGNTIYF
J gene: TRBJ1-3
D gene: NA
clone size: few
V gene: TRBV5-1

CDR3 DNA: TGCGCCAGCAGCCAAGATCGAGGGACAACGAACAACTATGGCTACACCTTC
CDR3 protein: CASSQDRGTTNNYGYTF
J gene: TRBJ1-2
D gene: NA
clone size: NA
V gene: TRBV4-3

CDR3 DNA: TGCGCCAGCAGCTTACTAGACACCGGGGAGCTGTTTTTT
CDR3 protein: CASSLLDTGELFF
J gene: TRBJ2-2
D gene: NA
clone size: NA
V gene: TRBV5-1

CDR3 DNA: TGTGCCAGCAGTTTGCTACAGGCTAACCGCTACGAGCAGTACTTC
CDR3 protein: CASSLLQANRYEQYF
J gene: TRBJ2-7
D gene: NA
clone size: NA
V gene: TRBV27

CDR3 DNA: TGTGCCAGCAGTTCTTACAGGGTCAACACCGGGGAGCTGTTTTTT
CDR3 protein: CASSSYRVNTGELFF
J gene: TRBJ2-2
D gene: NA
clone size: once
V gene: TRBV27

CDR3 DNA: TGCGCCAGCAGCTTAACTAGCGGGAGCCCGCGGAATACGCAGTATTTT
CDR3 protein: CASSLTSGSPRNTQYF
J gene: TRBJ2-3
D gene: TRBD2
clone size: NA
V gene: TRBV5-1

CDR3 DNA: TGCGCCAGCAGCTTGGTCGGACAGCTAAGGGGCTACACCTTC
CDR3 protein: CASSLVGQLRGYTF
J gene: TRBJ1-2
D gene: NA
clone size: NA
V gene: TRBV5-1

CDR3 DNA: TGTGCCACCAGCAGAGAACGGCGGGGACCTAGCACAGATACGCAGTATTTT
CDR3 protein: CATSRERRGPSTDTQYF
J gene: TRBJ2-3
D gene: NA
clone size: NA
V gene: TRBV15

CDR3 DNA: TGTGCCAGCAGCAGACAGGGTTTGGCTGGAAACACCATATATTTT
CDR3 protein: CASSRQGLAGNTIYF
J gene: TRBJ1-3
D gene: TRBD1
clone size: NA
V gene: TRBV2

CDR3 DNA: TGTGCCAGCAGCTCGCCAGGGGAGGGCTATGGCTACACCTTC
CDR3 protein: CASSSPGEGYGYTF
J gene: TRBJ1-2
D gene: NA
clone size: NA
V gene: TRBV7-2

CDR3 DNA: TGTGCCAGCAGTGAATATGGGGCTTATTCTAATGAAAAACTGTTTTTT
CDR3 protein: CASSEYGAYSNEKLFF
J gene: TRBJ1-4
D gene: NA
clone size: NA
V gene: TRBV25-1

CDR3 DNA: TGTGCCAGTAGTATCGGCGGAAGCTCCTACGAGCAGTACTTC
CDR3 protein: CASSIGGSSYEQYF
J gene: TRBJ2-7
D gene: NA
clone size: once
V gene: TRBV19